Sequencing of this T cell receptor beta chain was carried out in a study of blood T cell repertoires in COVID-19. Study-level background: Samples of COVID-19 (acute and convalescent) were obtained from the United States, Italy and Spain.

CDR1 and CDR2 from the germline V gene are LNHDA and SQIVND (reference sequence). This CDR3 has 16 amino acids. V shed 3 bases and J 2 bases; nucleotides not matched to a gene: 6. Per the original data handling: Using reference gene primer amplification, nucleated cell counts were estimated. TCRdb's table, derived via immunoSEQ multiplex PCR, lists solely in-frame clones and lacks some. V and J calls and clone size are copied from that table; D and trimming were computed from the DNA. The table shows 95,000 to 100,000 clones, with approximately 88% occurring only once. Sequenced material: peripheral blood. This clonotype was obtained from a woman aged 60-75 years with acute or convalescent COVID-19. The gene calls are TRBV19 and TRBJ2-3; 9 bases match TRBD1. In nucleotides, the CDR3 is TGTGCCAGTAGTATCCTACAGGGGGCGTTCACAGATACGCAGTATTTT. This gives the protein CASSILQGAFTDTQYF.